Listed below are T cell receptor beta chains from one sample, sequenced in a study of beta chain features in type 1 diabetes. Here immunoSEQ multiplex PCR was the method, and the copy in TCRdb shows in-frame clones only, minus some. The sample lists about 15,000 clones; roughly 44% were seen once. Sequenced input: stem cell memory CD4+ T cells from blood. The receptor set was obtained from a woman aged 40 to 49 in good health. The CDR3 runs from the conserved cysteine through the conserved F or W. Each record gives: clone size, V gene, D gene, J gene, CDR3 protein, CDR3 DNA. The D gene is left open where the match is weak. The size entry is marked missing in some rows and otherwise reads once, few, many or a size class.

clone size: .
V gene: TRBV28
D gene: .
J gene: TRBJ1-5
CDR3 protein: CASRDSGVNQPQHF
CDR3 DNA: TGTGCCAGCAGGGACTCAGGGGTTAATCAGCCCCAGCATTTT

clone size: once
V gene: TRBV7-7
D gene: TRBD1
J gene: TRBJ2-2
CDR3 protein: CASSLDLTGGRFSPGELFF
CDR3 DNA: TGTGCCAGCAGCTTAGATCTGACAGGGGGGCGTTTCTCACCCGGGGAGCTGTTTTTT

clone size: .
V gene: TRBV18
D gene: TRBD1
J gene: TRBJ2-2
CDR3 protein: CASSPFRDSPTNTGELFF
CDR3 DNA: TGTGCCAGCTCACCCTTTCGGGACAGCCCAACGAACACCGGGGAGCTGTTTTTT

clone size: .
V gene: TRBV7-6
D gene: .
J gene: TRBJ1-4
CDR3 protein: CASSLDVGGGGEKLFF
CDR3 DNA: TGTGCCAGCAGCCTAGACGTTGGGGGCGGGGGTGAAAAACTGTTTTTT

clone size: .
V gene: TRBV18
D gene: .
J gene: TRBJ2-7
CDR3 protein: CASSPPSRYYEQYF
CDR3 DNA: TGTGCCAGCTCACCACCTTCCAGGTATTACGAGCAGTACTTC

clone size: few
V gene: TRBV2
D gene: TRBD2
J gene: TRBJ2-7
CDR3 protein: CASSFARLAGVSYEQYF
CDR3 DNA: TGTGCCAGCAGTTTTGCCCGACTAGCGGGGGTTTCCTACGAGCAGTACTTC

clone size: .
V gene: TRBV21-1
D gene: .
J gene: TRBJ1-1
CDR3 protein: CASSKDRGKAFF
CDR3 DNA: TGTGCCAGCAGCAAAGATCGGGGGAAAGCTTTCTTT

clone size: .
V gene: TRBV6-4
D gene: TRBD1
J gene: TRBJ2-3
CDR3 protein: CASSPGQGWDTQYF
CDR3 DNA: TGTGCCAGCAGTCCTGGACAGGGATGGGATACGCAGTATTTT

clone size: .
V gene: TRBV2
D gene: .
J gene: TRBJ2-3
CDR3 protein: CASKGPGTDTQYF
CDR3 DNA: TGTGCCAGCAAGGGGCCAGGCACAGATACGCAGTATTTT

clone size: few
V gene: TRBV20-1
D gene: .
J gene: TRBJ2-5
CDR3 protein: CSVQQGETQYF
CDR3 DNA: TGCAGTGTTCAGCAGGGGGAGACCCAGTACTTC

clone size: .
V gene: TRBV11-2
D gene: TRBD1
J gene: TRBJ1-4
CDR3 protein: CASSHIQGGRQEKLFF
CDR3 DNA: TGTGCCAGCAGCCACATTCAGGGGGGAAGACAAGAAAAACTGTTTTTT

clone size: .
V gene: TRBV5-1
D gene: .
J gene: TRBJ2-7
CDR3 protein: CASSLGASLSSYEQYF
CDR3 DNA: TGCGCCAGCAGCTTGGGGGCGAGCCTGAGCTCCTACGAGCAGTACTTC

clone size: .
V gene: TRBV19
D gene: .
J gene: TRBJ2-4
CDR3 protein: CASSAANLPVGRNIQYF
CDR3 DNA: TGTGCCAGTAGTGCCGCGAATTTGCCGGTGGGGAGAAACATTCAGTACTTC

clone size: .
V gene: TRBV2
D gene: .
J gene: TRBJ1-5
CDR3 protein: CASSGGPYSNQPQHF
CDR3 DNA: TGTGCCAGCAGTGGGGGGCCCTATAGCAATCAGCCCCAGCATTTT

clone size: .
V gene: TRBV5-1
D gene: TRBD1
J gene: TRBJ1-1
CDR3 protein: CASRWRGLDEAFF
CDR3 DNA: TGCGCCAGCAGGTGGAGGGGGCTAGATGAAGCTTTCTTT

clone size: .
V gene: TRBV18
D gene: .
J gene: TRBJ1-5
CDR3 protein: CASSPAGRGLGGDNQPQHF
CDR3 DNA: TGTGCCAGCTCACCCGCGGGCCGAGGGCTCGGTGGGGATAATCAGCCCCAGCATTTT

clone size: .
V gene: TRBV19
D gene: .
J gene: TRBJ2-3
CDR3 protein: CASKTSAARYTDTQYF
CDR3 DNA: TGTGCCAGTAAGACGTCGGCAGCTAGATACACAGATACGCAGTATTTT

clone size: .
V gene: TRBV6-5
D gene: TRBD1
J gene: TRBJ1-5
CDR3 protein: CASSYQGQGSPQHF
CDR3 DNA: TGTGCCAGCAGTTATCAGGGACAGGGTTCGCCCCAGCATTTT

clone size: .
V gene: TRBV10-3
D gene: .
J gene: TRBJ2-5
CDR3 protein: CAITTGLGETQYF
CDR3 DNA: TGTGCCATCACCACAGGGTTAGGAGAGACCCAGTACTTC

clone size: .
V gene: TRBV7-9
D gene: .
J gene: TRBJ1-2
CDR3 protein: CASSIAGRESYGYTF
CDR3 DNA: TGTGCCAGCAGCATAGCGGGCAGGGAAAGTTATGGCTACACCTTC

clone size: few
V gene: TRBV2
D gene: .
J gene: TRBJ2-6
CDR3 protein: CASSERSGTGANVLTF
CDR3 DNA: TGTGCCAGCAGTGAACGCTCAGGGACTGGGGCCAACGTCCTGACTTTC

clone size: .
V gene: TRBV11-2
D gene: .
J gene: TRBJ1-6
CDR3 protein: CASSFTGISPLHF
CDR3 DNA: TGTGCCAGCAGCTTCACGGGAATTTCACCCCTCCACTTT

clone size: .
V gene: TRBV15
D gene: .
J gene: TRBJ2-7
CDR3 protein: CATRDSGYEQYF
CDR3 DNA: TGTGCCACCCGCGATAGCGGTTACGAGCAGTACTTC

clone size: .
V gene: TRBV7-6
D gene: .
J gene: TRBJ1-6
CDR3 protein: CASSLATTAQGSSYNSPLHF
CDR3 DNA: TGTGCCAGCAGCTTAGCAACCACCGCGCAGGGGAGCTCCTATAATTCACCCCTCCACTTT

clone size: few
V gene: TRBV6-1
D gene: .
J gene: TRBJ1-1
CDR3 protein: CASSFFLANTEAFF
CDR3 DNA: TGTGCCAGCAGCTTTTTTTTAGCGAACACTGAAGCTTTCTTT

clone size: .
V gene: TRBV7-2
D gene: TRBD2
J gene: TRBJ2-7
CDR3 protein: CASSPSLRGGASYEQYF
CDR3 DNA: TGTGCCAGCAGCCCGTCTCTGCGGGGGGGTGCCTCCTACGAGCAGTACTTC

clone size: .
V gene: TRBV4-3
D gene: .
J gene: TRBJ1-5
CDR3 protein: CASSQGVGTGSQPQHF
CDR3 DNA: TGCGCCAGCAGCCAAGGGGTGGGGACCGGGAGTCAGCCCCAGCATTTT

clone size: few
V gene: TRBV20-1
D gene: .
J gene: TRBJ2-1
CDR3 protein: CSASGSSLQFF
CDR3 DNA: TGCAGTGCTAGTGGGTCTAGCTTGCAGTTCTTC

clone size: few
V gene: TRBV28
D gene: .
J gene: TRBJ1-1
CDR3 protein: CASSLGGLQTNTEAFF
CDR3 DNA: TGTGCCAGCAGCCTGGGGGGTCTACAGACGAACACTGAAGCTTTCTTT

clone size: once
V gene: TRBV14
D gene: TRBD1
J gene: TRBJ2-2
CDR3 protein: CSSSLTGGRDTGELFF
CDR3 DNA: TGTTCCAGCAGCTTAACAGGGGGCCGGGACACCGGGGAGCTGTTTTTT

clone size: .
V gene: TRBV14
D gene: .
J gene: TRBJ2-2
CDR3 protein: CASSPLETGELFF
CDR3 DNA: TGTGCCAGCAGCCCGTTGGAGACCGGGGAGCTGTTTTTT

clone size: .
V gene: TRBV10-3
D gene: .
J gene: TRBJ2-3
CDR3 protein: CASTPGDPDTQYF
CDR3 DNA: TGTGCCAGCACCCCAGGGGACCCAGATACGCAGTATTTT

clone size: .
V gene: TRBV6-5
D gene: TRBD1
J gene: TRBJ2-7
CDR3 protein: CASSDRGTAEQYF
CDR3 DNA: TGTGCCAGCAGTGACAGGGGGACGGCCGAGCAGTACTTC

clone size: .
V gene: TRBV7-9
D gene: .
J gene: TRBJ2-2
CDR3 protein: CASSSPGSYTGELFF
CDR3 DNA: TGTGCCAGCAGCTCCCCAGGTTCCTACACCGGGGAGCTGTTTTTT

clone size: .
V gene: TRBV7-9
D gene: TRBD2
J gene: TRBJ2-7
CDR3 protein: CASSLIAGGPRDEQYF
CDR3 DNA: TGTGCCAGCAGCTTAATTGCGGGGGGCCCTCGGGACGAGCAGTACTTC

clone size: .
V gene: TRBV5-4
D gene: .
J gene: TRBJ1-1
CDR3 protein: CASSVKSGAVDTEAFF
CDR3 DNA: TGTGCCAGCAGCGTAAAAAGTGGGGCGGTTGACACTGAAGCTTTCTTT

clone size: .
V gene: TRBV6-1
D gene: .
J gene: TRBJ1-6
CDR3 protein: CASTNRPNSPLHF
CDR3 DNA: TGTGCCAGCACGAACAGGCCCAATTCACCCCTCCACTTT

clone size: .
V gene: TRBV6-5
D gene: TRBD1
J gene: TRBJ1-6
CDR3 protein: CASSLGQGASPLHF
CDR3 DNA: TGTGCCAGCAGTCTTGGACAGGGGGCGAGTCCCCTCCACTTT

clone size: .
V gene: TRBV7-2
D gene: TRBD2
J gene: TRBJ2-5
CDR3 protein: CASSFSGGAAETQYF
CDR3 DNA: TGTGCCAGCAGCTTTAGCGGGGGGGCCGCGGAGACCCAGTACTTC

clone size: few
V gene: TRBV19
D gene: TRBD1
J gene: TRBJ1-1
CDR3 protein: CATKDRRDTEAFF
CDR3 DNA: TGTGCCACCAAGGACAGGAGGGACACTGAAGCTTTCTTT

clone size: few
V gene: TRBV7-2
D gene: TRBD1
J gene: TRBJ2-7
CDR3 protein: CASSANTGGQQVQYF
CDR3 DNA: TGTGCCAGCAGTGCTAATACAGGGGGCCAGCAGGTTCAGTACTTC

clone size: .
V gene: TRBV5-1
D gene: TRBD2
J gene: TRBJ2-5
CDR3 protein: CASSLYKRGVRETQYF
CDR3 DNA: TGCGCCAGCAGCTTGTATAAGCGGGGGGTCCGGGAGACCCAGTACTTC

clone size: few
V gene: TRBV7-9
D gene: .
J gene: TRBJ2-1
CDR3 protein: CASSLARSEQFF
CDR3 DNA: TGTGCCAGCAGCTTAGCGCGATCTGAGCAGTTCTTC

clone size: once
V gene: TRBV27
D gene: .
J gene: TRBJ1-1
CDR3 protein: CASSYNPLAEAFF
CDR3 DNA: TGTGCCAGCAGTTATAATCCCCTCGCTGAAGCTTTCTTT

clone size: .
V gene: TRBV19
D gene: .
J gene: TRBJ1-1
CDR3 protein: CASSVTTGQNTEAFF
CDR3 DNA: TGTGCCAGTAGTGTAACGACAGGACAGAACACTGAAGCTTTCTTT